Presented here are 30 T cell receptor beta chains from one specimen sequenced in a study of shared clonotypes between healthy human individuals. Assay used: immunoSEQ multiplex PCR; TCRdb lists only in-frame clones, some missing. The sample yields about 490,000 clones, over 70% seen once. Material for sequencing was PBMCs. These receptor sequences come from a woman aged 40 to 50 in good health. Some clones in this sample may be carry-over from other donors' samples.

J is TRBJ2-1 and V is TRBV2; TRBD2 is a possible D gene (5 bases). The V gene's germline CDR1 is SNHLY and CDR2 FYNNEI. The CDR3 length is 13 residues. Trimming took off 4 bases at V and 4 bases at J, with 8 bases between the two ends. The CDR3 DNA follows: TGTGCCAGCAGTGCTCTAGCTTACAATGAGCAGTTCTTC. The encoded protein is CASSALAYNEQFF.

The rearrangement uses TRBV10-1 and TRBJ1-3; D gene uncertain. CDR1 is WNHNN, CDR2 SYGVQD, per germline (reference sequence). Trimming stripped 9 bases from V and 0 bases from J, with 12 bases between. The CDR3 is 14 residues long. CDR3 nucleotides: TGCGCCAGTTCCCCAGGCCTCTCTGGAAACACCATATATTTT. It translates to CASSPGLSGNTIYF.

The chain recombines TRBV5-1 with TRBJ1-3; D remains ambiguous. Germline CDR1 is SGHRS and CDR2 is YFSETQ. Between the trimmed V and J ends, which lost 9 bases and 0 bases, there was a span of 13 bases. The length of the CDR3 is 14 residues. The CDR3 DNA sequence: TGCGCCACCCGCGAGTTCCCCTCTGGAAACACCATATATTTT. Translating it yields CATREFPSGNTIYF.

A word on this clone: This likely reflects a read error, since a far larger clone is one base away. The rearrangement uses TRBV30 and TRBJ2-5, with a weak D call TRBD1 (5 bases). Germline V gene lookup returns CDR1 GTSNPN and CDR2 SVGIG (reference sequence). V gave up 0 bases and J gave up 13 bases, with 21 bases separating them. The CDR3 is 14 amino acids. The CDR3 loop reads CAWSVLGDGGARYF. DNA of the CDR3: TGTGCCTGGAGTGTACTCGGCGACGGTGGGGCCCGGTACTTC.

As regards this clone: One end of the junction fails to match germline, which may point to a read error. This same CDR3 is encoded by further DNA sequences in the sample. CDR3 DNA sequence: TGTGCCAGTAGCTCCTATGGGACACCCCCCCCTGAAGCTTTCTTT. Translated, it gives CASSSYGTPPPEAFF. The chain is built from TRBV13 and TRBJ1-1; possible D gene TRBD1, 6 bases. The CDR3 length is 15 residues. Germline V gene lookup returns CDR1 PRHDT and CDR2 FYEKMQ (reference sequence).

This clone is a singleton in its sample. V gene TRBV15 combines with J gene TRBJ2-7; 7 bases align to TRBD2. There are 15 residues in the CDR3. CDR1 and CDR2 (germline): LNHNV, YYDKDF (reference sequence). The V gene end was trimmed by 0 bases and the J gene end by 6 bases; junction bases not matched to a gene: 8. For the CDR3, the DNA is TGTGCCACCAGCAGAGACCTAGCGGACTCTCGCGAGCAGTACTTC. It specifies CATSRDLADSREQYF.

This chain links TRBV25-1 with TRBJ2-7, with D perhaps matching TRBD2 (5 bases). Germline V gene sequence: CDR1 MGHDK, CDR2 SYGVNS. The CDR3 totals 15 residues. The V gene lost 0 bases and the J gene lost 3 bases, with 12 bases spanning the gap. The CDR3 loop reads CASSEYSEQGYEQYF. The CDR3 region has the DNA TGTGCCAGCAGTGAATATAGCGAGCAAGGCTACGAGCAGTACTTC.

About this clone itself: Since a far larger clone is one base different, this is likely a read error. CDR3 coding DNA: TGTGCCAGCAGCTTGGGGACAGGGGTTGAGGACACTGGAGCTTTCTTT. Its translation is CASSLGTGVEDTGAFF. The rearrangement links TRBV5-4 to TRBJ1-1, with 9 nucleotides matching TRBD1. Germline V gives CDR1 SGHNT, CDR2 YYREEE (reference sequence). This CDR3 has 16 residues.

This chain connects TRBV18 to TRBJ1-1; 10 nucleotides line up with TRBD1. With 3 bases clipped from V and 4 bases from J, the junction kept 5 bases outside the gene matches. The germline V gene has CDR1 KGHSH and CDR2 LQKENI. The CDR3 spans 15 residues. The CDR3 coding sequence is TGTGCCAGCTCACCGACTCGGACAGGGGGCACTGAAGCTTTCTTT. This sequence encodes CASSPTRTGGTEAFF.

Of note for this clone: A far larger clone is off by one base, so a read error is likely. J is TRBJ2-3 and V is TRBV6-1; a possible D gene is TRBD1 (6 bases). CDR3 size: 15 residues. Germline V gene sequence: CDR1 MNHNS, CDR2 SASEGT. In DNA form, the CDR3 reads TGTGCCAACAGTGAAGGGGGAGTGGGGGCAGATACGCAGTATTTT. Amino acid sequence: CANSEGGVGADTQYF.

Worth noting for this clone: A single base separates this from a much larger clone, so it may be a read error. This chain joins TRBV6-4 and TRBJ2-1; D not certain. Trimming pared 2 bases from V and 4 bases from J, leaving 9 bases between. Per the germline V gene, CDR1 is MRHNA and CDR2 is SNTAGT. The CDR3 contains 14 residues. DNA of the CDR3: TGTGCCAGCAGTGACGAGGTGGGATACAATGAGCAGTTCTTC. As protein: CASSDEVGYNEQFF.

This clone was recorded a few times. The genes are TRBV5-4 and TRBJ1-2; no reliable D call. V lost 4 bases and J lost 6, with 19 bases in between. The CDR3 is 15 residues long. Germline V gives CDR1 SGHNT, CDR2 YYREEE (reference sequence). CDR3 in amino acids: CASSIGLNRRDGYTF. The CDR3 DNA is TGTGCCAGCAGCATCGGCCTTAACCGGAGGGATGGCTACACCTTC.

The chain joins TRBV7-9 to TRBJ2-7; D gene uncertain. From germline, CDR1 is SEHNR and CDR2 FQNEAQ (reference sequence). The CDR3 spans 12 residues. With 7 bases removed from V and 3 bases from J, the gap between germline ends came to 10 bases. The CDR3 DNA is TGTGCCAGCATAAGTAGGGACTACGAGCAGTACTTC. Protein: CASISRDYEQYF.

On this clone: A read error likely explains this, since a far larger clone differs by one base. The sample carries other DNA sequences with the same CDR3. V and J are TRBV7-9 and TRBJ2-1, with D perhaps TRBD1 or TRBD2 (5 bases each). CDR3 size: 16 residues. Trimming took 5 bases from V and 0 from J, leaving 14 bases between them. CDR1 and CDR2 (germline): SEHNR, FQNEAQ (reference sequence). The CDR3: CASSPPEGTSYNEQFF. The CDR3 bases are TGTGCCAGCAGCCCCCCCGAGGGGACCTCCTACAATGAGCAGTTCTTC.

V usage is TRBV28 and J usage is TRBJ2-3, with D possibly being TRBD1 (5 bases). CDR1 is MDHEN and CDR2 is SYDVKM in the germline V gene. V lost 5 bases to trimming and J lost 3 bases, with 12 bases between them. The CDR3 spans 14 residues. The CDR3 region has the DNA TGTGCCAGCAGTCTAGAGACAGCGACAGATACGCAGTATTTT. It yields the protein CASSLETATDTQYF.

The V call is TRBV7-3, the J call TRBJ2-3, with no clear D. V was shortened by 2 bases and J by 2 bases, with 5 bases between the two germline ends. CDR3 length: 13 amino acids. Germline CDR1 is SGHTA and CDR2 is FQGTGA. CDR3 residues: CASSLLNTDTQYF. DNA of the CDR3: TGTGCCAGCAGCTTACTTAACACAGATACGCAGTATTTT.

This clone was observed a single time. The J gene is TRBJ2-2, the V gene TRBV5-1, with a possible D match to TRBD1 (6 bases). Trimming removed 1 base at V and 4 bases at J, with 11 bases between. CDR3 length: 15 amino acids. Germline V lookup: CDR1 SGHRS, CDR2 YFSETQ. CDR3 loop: CASSLLQGGTGELFF. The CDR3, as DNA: TGCGCCAGCAGCTTGTTACAGGGTGGCACCGGGGAGCTGTTTTTT.

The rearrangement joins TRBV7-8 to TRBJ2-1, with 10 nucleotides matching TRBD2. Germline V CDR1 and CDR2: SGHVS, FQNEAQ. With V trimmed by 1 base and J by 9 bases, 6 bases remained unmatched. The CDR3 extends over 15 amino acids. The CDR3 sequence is CASSLGAGGRVEQFF. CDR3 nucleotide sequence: TGTGCCAGCAGCTTAGGAGCGGGAGGGAGGGTTGAGCAGTTCTTC.

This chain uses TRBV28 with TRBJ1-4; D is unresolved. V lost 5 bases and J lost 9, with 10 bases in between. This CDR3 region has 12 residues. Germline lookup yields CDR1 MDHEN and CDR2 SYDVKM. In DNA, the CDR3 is TGTGCCAGCAGTATACTCGACAAAAAACTGTTTTTT. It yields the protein CASSILDKKLFF.

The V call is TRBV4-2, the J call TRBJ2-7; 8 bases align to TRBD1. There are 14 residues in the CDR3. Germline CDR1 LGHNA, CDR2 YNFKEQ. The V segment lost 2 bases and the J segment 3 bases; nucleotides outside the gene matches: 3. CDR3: CASSQPGQGYEQYF. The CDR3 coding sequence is TGTGCCAGCAGCCAACCCGGACAGGGCTACGAGCAGTACTTC.

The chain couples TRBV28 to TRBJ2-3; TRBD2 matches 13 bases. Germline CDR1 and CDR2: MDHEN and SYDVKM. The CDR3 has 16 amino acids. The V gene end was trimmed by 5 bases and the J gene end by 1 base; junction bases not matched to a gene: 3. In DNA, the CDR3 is TGTGCCAGCAGTCTCGGGACTAGCGGGGGCACAGATACGCAGTATTTT. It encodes CASSLGTSGGTDTQYF.

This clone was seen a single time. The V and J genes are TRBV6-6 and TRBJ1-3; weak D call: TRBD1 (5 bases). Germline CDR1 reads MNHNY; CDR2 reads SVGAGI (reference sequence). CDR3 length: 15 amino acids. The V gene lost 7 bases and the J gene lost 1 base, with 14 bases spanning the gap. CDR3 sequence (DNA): TGTGCCAGCACGACAAGCGGGGGATCTGGAAACACCATATATTTT. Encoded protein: CASTTSGGSGNTIYF.

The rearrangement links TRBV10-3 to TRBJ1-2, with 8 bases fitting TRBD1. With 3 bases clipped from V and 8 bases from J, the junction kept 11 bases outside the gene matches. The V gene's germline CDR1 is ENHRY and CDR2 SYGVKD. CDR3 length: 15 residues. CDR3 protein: CAISDRSQGAEGYTF. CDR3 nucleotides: TGTGCCATCAGTGATAGGTCGCAGGGGGCGGAAGGCTACACCTTC.

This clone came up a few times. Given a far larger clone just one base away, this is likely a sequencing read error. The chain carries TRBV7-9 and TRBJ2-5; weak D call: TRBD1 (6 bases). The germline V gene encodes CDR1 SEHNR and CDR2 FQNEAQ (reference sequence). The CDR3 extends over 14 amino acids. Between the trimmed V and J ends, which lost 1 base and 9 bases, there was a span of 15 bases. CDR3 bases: TGTGCCAGCAGCTTAGTTGGACAGACCCGAGCCCAGTACTTC. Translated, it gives CASSLVGQTRAQYF.

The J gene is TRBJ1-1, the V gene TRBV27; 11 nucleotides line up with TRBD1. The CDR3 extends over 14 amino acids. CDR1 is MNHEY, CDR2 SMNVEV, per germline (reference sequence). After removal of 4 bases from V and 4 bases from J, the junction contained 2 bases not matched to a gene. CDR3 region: CASSSGTGGTEAFF. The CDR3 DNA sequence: TGTGCCAGCAGTTCTGGGACAGGGGGCACTGAAGCTTTCTTT.

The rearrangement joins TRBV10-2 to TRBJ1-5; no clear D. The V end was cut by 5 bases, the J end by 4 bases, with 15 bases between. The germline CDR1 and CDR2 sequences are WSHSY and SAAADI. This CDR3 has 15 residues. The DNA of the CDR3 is TGCGCCAGCAGTTTAGGTGCTTGGGAAAATCAGCCCCAGCATTTT. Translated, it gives CASSLGAWENQPQHF.

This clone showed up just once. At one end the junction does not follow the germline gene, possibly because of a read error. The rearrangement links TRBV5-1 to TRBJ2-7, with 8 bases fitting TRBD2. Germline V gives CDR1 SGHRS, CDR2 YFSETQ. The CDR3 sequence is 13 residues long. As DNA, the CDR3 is TGCGCCAGCAGCTTGCGCCAGTTCCCCGGGGGGGACTTC. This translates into CASSLRQFPGGDF.

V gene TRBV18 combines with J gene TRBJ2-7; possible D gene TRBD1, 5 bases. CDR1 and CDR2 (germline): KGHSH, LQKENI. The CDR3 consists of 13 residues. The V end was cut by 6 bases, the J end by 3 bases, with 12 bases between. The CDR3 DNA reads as TGTGCCAGCTCCCTCAGGGAATTCTACGAGCAGTACTTC. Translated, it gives CASSLREFYEQYF.

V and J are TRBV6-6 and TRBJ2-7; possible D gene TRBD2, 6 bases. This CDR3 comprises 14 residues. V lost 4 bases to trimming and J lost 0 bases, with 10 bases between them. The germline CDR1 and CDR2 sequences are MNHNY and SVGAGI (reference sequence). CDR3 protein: CASSFSGDSYEQYF. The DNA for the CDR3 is TGTGCCAGCAGTTTTTCGGGGGACTCCTACGAGCAGTACTTC.

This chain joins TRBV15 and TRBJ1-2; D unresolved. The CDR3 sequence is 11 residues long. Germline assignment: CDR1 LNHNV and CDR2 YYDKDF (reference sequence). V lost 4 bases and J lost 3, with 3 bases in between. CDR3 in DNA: TGTGCCACCAGCATGGACTATGGCTACACCTTC. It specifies CATSMDYGYTF.